This T cell receptor beta chain is drawn from a study of lung T cells in sarcoidosis with Löfgren's syndrome. Notes on the study in general: Shared TRAV12-1 and TRBV2 CDR3 motifs across Löfgren's syndrome patients reportedly suggested public CD4+ TCRs. These T cells were suggested, not shown, to recognize a putative antigen. TRAV12-1 and TRBV2 were reportedly most expanded in Löfgren's patients.

A few counts support this clonotype. As yet, its antigen is unknown. Germline V gene lookup returns CDR1 MDHEN and CDR2 SYDVKM. The CDR3 contains 16 residues. J lost 0 bases, V lost 8 bases, and 10 bases had no gene match. TCRdb analysed the reads with MiXCR anew, one entry per CDR3 protein. The sample shows tens of thousands of distinct CDR3 sequences, over 20% of them seen only once. This TCR was sampled from a human donor with sarcoidosis (Löfgren's syndrome or another form), or a control subject (not recorded which). The gene calls are TRBV28 and TRBJ1-5; 7 bases line up with TRBD1. The sample taken for sequencing was CD4+ T cells from PBMCs. Written as DNA, the CDR3 is TGTGCCAGCGCCTCGACAGGGTTTGATAGCAATCAGCCCCAGCATTTT. It encodes CASASTGFDSNQPQHF. Together with reference TRBV28 and TRBJ1-5, the CDR3 gives the full variable domain: DVKVTQSSRYLVKRTGEKVFLECVQDMDHENMFWYRQDPGLGLRLIYFSYDVKMKEKGDIPEGYSVSREKKERFSLILESASTNQTSMYLCASASTGFDSNQPQHFGDGTRLSIL.